One and the same sample provided the 13 T cell receptor beta chains below, sequenced in a study of CD8 T cells in Susac syndrome. Random hexamers served to reverse transcribe about 0.45 to 1 ug RNA. TCRdb redid the calling of the immunoSEQ multiplex PCR reads with MiXCR, one entry per CDR3 protein. In the table there are around 150,000 distinct CDR3 sequences, 94% of which are singletons. Material: CD8+ T cells from PBMCs. These receptors were taken from a human donor in good health.

This sequence joins TRBV4-3 and TRBJ2-7; 9 bases fit TRBD2. With V trimmed by 0 bases and J by 2 bases, 2 bases remained unmatched. The CDR3 contains 15 residues. Germline CDR1 is LGHNA and CDR2 is YSLEER. The chain's CDR3 is CASSQDIAGAYEQYF. The CDR3 DNA reads TGCGCCAGCAGCCAAGATATAGCGGGGGCCTACGAGCAGTACTTC.

The chain couples TRBV19 to TRBJ2-1, with TRBD2 matching 7 bases. V gave up 3 bases and J gave up 7 bases; unmatched junction bases: 9. Germline V gene data show CDR1 as LNHDA and CDR2 as SQIVND (reference sequence). This CDR3 is 15 amino acids long. This chain's CDR3 is CASSIVAGALNEQFF. DNA for the CDR3: TGTGCCAGTAGTATTGTTGCGGGAGCTTTAAATGAGCAGTTCTTC.

This chain connects TRBV28 to TRBJ1-2, with D unresolved. CDR1 is MDHEN, CDR2 SYDVKM, per germline. This CDR3 comprises 14 residues. V was clipped by 3 bases and J by 6 bases, with 14 bases between them. CDR3 residues: CASSFFDSENGYTF. The CDR3 bases are TGTGCCAGCAGTTTCTTCGATTCAGAAAATGGCTACACCTTC.

This sequence joins TRBV5-1 and TRBJ2-1; D possibly matches TRBD1 or TRBD2 (5 bases each). CDR3 length: 13 residues. The germline gives CDR1 SGHRS, CDR2 YFSETQ. V was clipped by 3 bases and J by 2 bases, with 6 bases between them. CDR3 amino acids: CASSWDAYNEQFF. Written as DNA, the CDR3 is TGCGCCAGCAGCTGGGACGCCTACAATGAGCAGTTCTTC. The full variable domain, with the rest looked up from reference TRBV5-1 and TRBJ2-1, is KAGVTQTPRYLIKTRGQQVTLSCSPISGHRSVSWYQQTPGQGLQFLFEYFSETQRNKGNFPGRFSGRQFSNSRSEMNVSTLELGDSALYLCASSWDAYNEQFFGPGTRLTVL.

The rearrangement links TRBV6-5 to TRBJ2-1; a possible D gene is TRBD2 (6 bases). CDR3 length: 14 amino acids. Trimming removed 4 bases from V and 9 bases from J, with 16 bases in between. CDR1 and CDR2 (germline): MNHEY, SVGAGI. The CDR3 DNA reads as TGTGCCAGCAGTTTAACCTCCGGGCGGGGTGAGCAGTTCTTC. It encodes CASSLTSGRGEQFF.

This clonotype was recorded only once. The chain links TRBV5-4 to TRBJ2-5; 11 positions agree with TRBD1. Germline lookup yields CDR1 SGHNT and CDR2 YYREEE (reference sequence). The V gene end was trimmed by 3 bases and the J gene end by 4 bases; junction bases not matched to a gene: 8. CDR3 length equals 16 residues. CDR3 in DNA: TGTGCCAGCAGCTCGCCCCGGGACAGGGGGGGAGAGACCCAGTACTTC. This translates into CASSSPRDRGGETQYF.

This rearrangement joins TRBV5-6 to TRBJ2-7, with TRBD2 matching 12 bases. V was clipped by 4 bases and J by 2 bases; unmatched bases: 7. This CDR3 spans 16 amino acids. Germline lookup yields CDR1 SGHDT and CDR2 YYEEEE. The CDR3 reads CASSRIGLAGTYEQYF. CDR3 DNA: TGTGCCAGCAGCCGGATTGGACTAGCGGGAACCTACGAGCAGTACTTC.

The rearrangement links TRBV5-1 to TRBJ2-1, with D possibly called TRBD1 or TRBD2 (6 bases each). Germline V gives CDR1 SGHRS, CDR2 YFSETQ. The V gene lost 2 bases and the J gene lost 6 bases, with 12 bases spanning the gap. The CDR3 sequence is 14 residues long. Written as DNA, the CDR3 is TGCGCCAGCAGCTTTTCCGGAGGGGGCAATGAGCAGTTCTTC. Encoded protein: CASSFSGGGNEQFF.

The V call is TRBV15, the J call TRBJ1-4; tentative D call: TRBD1 (5 bases). The V and J ends lost 0 bases and 5 bases respectively, with 10 bases between them. This CDR3 has 15 residues. The germline CDR1 and CDR2 sequences are LNHNV and YYDKDF (reference sequence). The CDR3 is CATSRDRAGNEKLFF. CDR3 DNA sequence: TGTGCCACCAGCAGAGATCGGGCAGGGAATGAAAAACTGTTTTTT.

The V gene is TRBV10-3, the J gene TRBJ2-6; TRBD2 matches at 7 bases. V shed 0 bases and J 2 bases; nucleotides not matched to a gene: 7. Germline CDR1 is ENHRY and CDR2 is SYGVKD. The CDR3 has 18 amino acids. The CDR3, as DNA: TGTGCCATCAGTGAGTCCTATGGCGGGAGCCCTGGGGCCAACGTCCTGACTTTC. Amino acid sequence: CAISESYGGSPGANVLTF.

The genes are TRBV27 and TRBJ2-7; D unclear. In germline, CDR1 is MNHEY, CDR2 SMNVEV (reference sequence). The germline V and J ends were trimmed by 2 bases and 5 bases, with 4 bases remaining between them. The CDR3 sequence is 11 residues long. The CDR3 nucleotides are TGTGCCAGCAGTTTAAATCACGAGCAGTACTTC. It encodes CASSLNHEQYF.

The chain carries TRBV4-3 and TRBJ2-7; possibly TRBD1 for D (5 bases). Per the germline V gene, CDR1 is LGHNA and CDR2 is YSLEER. The CDR3 spans 14 residues. The V and J ends lost 1 base and 3 bases respectively, with 10 bases between them. The CDR3 DNA reads as TGCGCCAGCAGCCAAGGCAGGACATACTACGAGCAGTACTTC. Translating gives CASSQGRTYYEQYF.

V is TRBV4-2 and J is TRBJ2-3; D is possibly TRBD2 (5 bases). CDR3 size: 17 residues. V lost 0 bases, J lost 3 bases, and 16 bases lay in between. Germline V gives CDR1 LGHNA, CDR2 YNFKEQ. In DNA, the CDR3 is TGTGCCAGCAGCCAAGATCTCAGCGGACGCACGACAGATACGCAGTATTTT. Amino acids: CASSQDLSGRTTDTQYF.